This entry lists 2 T cell receptor beta chains sequenced from one sample in a study of immune evolution from preneoplasia to lung adenocarcinoma. Data came from immunoSEQ multiplex PCR; TCRdb stores just in-frame clones and leaves some out. This table has 27,000 or so clones, approximately 74% appearing once. Specimen: FFPE invasive lung adenocarcinoma tissue. These receptors were obtained from a person between 55 and 69 years old with invasive lung adenocarcinoma. Some clones in this sample may be carry-over from other donors' samples.

This clone was detected a few times. The gene calls are TRBV5-1 and TRBJ2-2; D perhaps matches TRBD1 (6 bases). The CDR3 is made up of 17 amino acids. From germline, CDR1 is SGHRS and CDR2 YFSETQ. Trimming left V 0 bases short and J 0 bases short, with 12 bases between. CDR3: CASSLGNRDPNTGELFF. In DNA form, the CDR3 reads TGCGCCAGCAGCTTGGGGAACAGGGACCCGAACACCGGGGAGCTGTTTTTT.

The J gene is TRBJ1-1, the V gene TRBV10-1; tentatively, D is TRBD1 (5 bases). Trimming shortened V by 2 bases and J by 4 bases, and 11 bases separated the two germline ends. The germline V gene has CDR1 WNHNN and CDR2 SYGVQD (reference sequence). The CDR3 consists of 14 residues. As DNA, the CDR3 is TGCGCCAGCAGTGAGACACGGGGGAGCACTGAAGCTTTCTTT. Translated: CASSETRGSTEAFF.